This paragraph covers one T cell receptor (beta chain) sequence. Its antigen is as yet unknown. This sample was taken from a study of shared clonotypes between healthy human individuals. Sequencing was performed with immunoSEQ multiplex PCR; in TCRdb, only in-frame clones are kept and a portion is missing. The table lists 2 million to 2.5 million clones, roughly 93% of them singletons. Study findings and constraints: A reduction in generation probabilities was seen for non-shared clonotypes relative to those shared by all four donors. Naive CD4 clonotype sharing across a few donors was 4% to 5.5%.

Deletions cut 3 bases from V and 6 bases from J, with 11 bases between. The CDR3 totals 13 residues. CDR1 and CDR2 (germline): LNHDA, SQIVND (reference sequence). The specimen sequenced was naive CD4+ T cells from PBMCs. Subset noted: CD45RA+ positively selected. This chain joins TRBV19 and TRBJ2-5; a possible D gene is TRBD2 (6 bases). This sequence originates from a man between 18 and 35 years old in good health. Some clones in this sample may be carry-over from other donors' samples. The CDR3 DNA sequence: TGTGCCAGTAGTATTGAGCTAGCGAAGACCCAGTACTTC. Translation: CASSIELAKTQYF.